The 6 T cell receptor beta chains listed next were all sequenced from one sample in a study of shared clonotypes between healthy human individuals. Sequencing was performed with immunoSEQ multiplex PCR; in TCRdb, only in-frame clones are kept and a portion is missing. Of over a million clones detected, over 95% appear once; the ten largest clones hold 0.95% to 1.5%. The sequenced material came from naive CD4+ T cells sorted from blood. Subset described: CD45RA+ positively selected. Source of these receptors: a man aged 25-45 years in good health.

This chain connects TRBV7-9 to TRBJ2-7; either TRBD1 or TRBD2 may supply D (5 bases each). The CDR3 has 14 residues. Trimming left V 5 bases short and J 2 bases short, with 13 bases between. Germline assignment: CDR1 SEHNR and CDR2 FQNEAQ (reference sequence). CDR3 amino acids: CASSRRDRAYEQYF. Written as DNA, the CDR3 is TGTGCCAGCAGCCGCCGGGACCGAGCCTACGAGCAGTACTTC.

The chain links TRBV9 to TRBJ2-2; weak D call: TRBD2 (5 bases). V was cut by 4 bases and J by 4 bases, with 11 bases left in between. CDR1 and CDR2 from the germline V gene are SGDLS and YYNGEE. The CDR3 sequence is 14 residues long. CDR3 nucleotide sequence: TGTGCCAGCAGCTTCGGACTGATCACCGGGGAGCTGTTTTTT. Protein: CASSFGLITGELFF.

The chain carries TRBV5-1 and TRBJ1-1; D uncertain. The CDR3 totals 15 residues. Between the trimmed V and J ends, which lost 3 bases and 3 bases, there was a span of 15 bases. The germline CDR1 and CDR2 sequences are SGHRS and YFSETQ. As DNA, the CDR3 is TGCGCCAGCAGCTATTCCTCTGTCGGTTACACTGAAGCTTTCTTT. It specifies CASSYSSVGYTEAFF. Full variable domain (outside the CDR3, taken from reference TRBV5-1 and TRBJ1-1): KAGVTQTPRYLIKTRGQQVTLSCSPISGHRSVSWYQQTPGQGLQFLFEYFSETQRNKGNFPGRFSGRQFSNSRSEMNVSTLELGDSALYLCASSYSSVGYTEAFFGQGTRLTVV.

This clone was recorded only once. The J gene is TRBJ2-3, the V gene TRBV15; 7 nucleotides agree with TRBD1. The germline gives CDR1 LNHNV, CDR2 YYDKDF (reference sequence). V trimming: 0 bases; J trimming: 2 bases; junction bases outside the gene matches: 8. This CDR3 has 17 residues. The CDR3 sequence is CATSRDPQGWATDTQYF. CDR3 coding DNA: TGTGCCACCAGCAGAGATCCACAGGGGTGGGCCACAGATACGCAGTATTTT.

This rearrangement joins TRBV2 to TRBJ2-7, with 8 bases matching TRBD1. V shed 4 bases, J shed 7 bases, and the junction held 9 bases outside the gene matches. The CDR3 is 14 residues long. Germline CDR1 is SNHLY and CDR2 is FYNNEI. The CDR3 loop reads CASSAQGADGEQYF. CDR3 in DNA: TGTGCCAGCAGTGCTCAGGGGGCGGATGGAGAGCAGTACTTC. Full variable domain (remainder filled in from reference TRBV2 and TRBJ2-7): EPEVTQTPSHQVTQMGQEVILRCVPISNHLYFYWYRQILGQKVEFLVSFYNNEISEKSEIFDDQFSVERPDGSNFTLKIRSTKLEDSAMYFCASSAQGADGEQYFGPGTRLTVT.

The chain links TRBV4-1 to TRBJ2-5; D is unclear. The V gene lost 1 base and the J gene lost 1 base, with 7 bases spanning the gap. Germline CDR1 reads MGHRA; CDR2 reads YSYEKL. This CDR3 spans 14 amino acids. The CDR3 bases are TGCGCCAGCAGCCAAGTTCCCGCCCAAGAGACCCAGTACTTC. It specifies CASSQVPAQETQYF.